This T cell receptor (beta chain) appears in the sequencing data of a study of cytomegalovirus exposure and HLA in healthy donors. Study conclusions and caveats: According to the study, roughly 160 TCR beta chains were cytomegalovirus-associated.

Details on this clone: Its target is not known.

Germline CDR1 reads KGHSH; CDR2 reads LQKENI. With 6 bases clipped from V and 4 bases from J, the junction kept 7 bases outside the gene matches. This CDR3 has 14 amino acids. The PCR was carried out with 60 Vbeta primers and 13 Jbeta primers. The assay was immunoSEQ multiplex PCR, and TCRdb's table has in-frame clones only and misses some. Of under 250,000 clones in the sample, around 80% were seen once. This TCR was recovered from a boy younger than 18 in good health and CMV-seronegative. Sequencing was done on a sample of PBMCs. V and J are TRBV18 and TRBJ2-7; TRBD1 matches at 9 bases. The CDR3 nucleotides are TGTGCCAGCTCCCCGGGACAGGGTATGTACGAGCAGTACTTC. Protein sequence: CASSPGQGMYEQYF.